The sequence of this TCR beta chain was determined in a study of control samples from healthy donors and cancer patients. This CDR3 is built from 16 residues. V lost 5 bases, J lost 4 bases, and 10 bases stayed unmatched. Germline V gives CDR1 PRHDT, CDR2 FYEKMQ (reference sequence). Assay: immunoSEQ multiplex PCR; the TCRdb copy retains only in-frame clones and omits some. The profile shows approximately 50,000 clones, roughly 92% of them singletons. Source material: PBMCs. The sequence came from a man in his thirties or forties with colorectal cancer. The rearrangement uses TRBV13 and TRBJ1-3, with 8 bases aligning to TRBD1. For the CDR3, the DNA is TGTGCCAGCAGCACCCTGGACAGGGAGTACGGAAACACCATATATTTT. Translation: CASSTLDREYGNTIYF. The variable domain in full, completed from reference TRBV13 and TRBJ1-3, reads AAGVIQSPRHLIKEKRETATLKCYPIPRHDTVYWYQQGPGQDPQFLISFYEKMQSDKGSIPDRFSAQQFSDYHSELNMSSLELGDSALYFCASSTLDREYGNTIYFGEGSWLTVV.